Listed below are T cell receptor beta chains from one sample, sequenced in a study of vaccination and CD4 T cells after COVID-19. These receptors' antigens are unknown. Each CDR3 protein is one row after TCRdb ran MiXCR on the PCR reads. The sample records 12,000 to 15,000 distinct CDR3 sequences, 53% being singletons. Sequenced input: CD4+ T cells from blood, cultured in vitro. These TCRs come from a human donor who had recovered from COVID-19. Both conserved end residues are part of each CDR3. Each record gives: clone size, V gene, D gene, J gene, CDR3 protein, CDR3 DNA. The D gene is left open where the match is weak. Some rows mark clone size as missing; the rest say once, few, many or name a class of expanded clone.

clone_size: NA
v_call: TRBV7-2
d_call: NA
j_call: TRBJ1-1
cdr3_aa: CASSSVGMNTEAFF
cdr3_nt: TGTGCCAGCAGCTCCGTAGGCATGAACACTGAAGCTTTCTTT

clone_size: NA
v_call: TRBV7-9
d_call: NA
j_call: TRBJ1-3
cdr3_aa: CASSLAGSSGNTIYF
cdr3_nt: TGTGCCAGCAGCTTAGCAGGCAGCTCTGGAAACACCATATATTTT

clone_size: few
v_call: TRBV24-1
d_call: NA
j_call: TRBJ2-3
cdr3_aa: CATSDRGDSDTQYF
cdr3_nt: TGTGCCACCAGTGATCGAGGGGATTCAGATACGCAGTATTTT

clone_size: NA
v_call: TRBV11-2
d_call: NA
j_call: TRBJ1-5
cdr3_aa: CASSPIAGASQPQHF
cdr3_nt: TGTGCCAGCAGCCCTATAGCTGGAGCAAGTCAGCCCCAGCATTTT

clone_size: NA
v_call: TRBV18
d_call: TRBD2
j_call: TRBJ2-5
cdr3_aa: CASSPPGLAGGETQYF
cdr3_nt: TGTGCCAGCTCACCACCCGGACTAGCGGGTGGAGAGACCCAGTACTTC

clone_size: few
v_call: TRBV20-1
d_call: NA
j_call: TRBJ1-5
cdr3_aa: CSARDQGGGHQPQHF
cdr3_nt: TGCAGTGCTAGAGATCAGGGTGGCGGTCATCAGCCCCAGCATTTT

clone_size: few
v_call: TRBV20-1
d_call: NA
j_call: TRBJ1-5
cdr3_aa: CSASGDKFSNQPQHF
cdr3_nt: TGCAGTGCTAGTGGCGATAAGTTTAGCAATCAGCCCCAGCATTTT

clone_size: NA
v_call: TRBV20-1
d_call: NA
j_call: TRBJ2-2
cdr3_aa: CSARSGSWTGELFF
cdr3_nt: TGCAGTGCTAGGTCCGGGAGCTGGACCGGGGAGCTGTTTTTT

clone_size: NA
v_call: TRBV18
d_call: TRBD2
j_call: TRBJ2-5
cdr3_aa: CASSPGTSRQETQYF
cdr3_nt: TGTGCCAGCTCACCCGGGACTAGCAGACAAGAGACCCAGTACTTC

clone_size: NA
v_call: TRBV7-2
d_call: NA
j_call: TRBJ2-7
cdr3_aa: CASSLAARREQYF
cdr3_nt: TGTGCCAGCAGCTTAGCGGCGAGGCGCGAGCAGTACTTC

clone_size: NA
v_call: TRBV7-2
d_call: NA
j_call: TRBJ1-1
cdr3_aa: CASSLGVDLGTEAFF
cdr3_nt: TGTGCCAGCAGCTTAGGGGTAGACTTGGGCACTGAAGCTTTCTTT

clone_size: once
v_call: TRBV19
d_call: NA
j_call: TRBJ1-6
cdr3_aa: CASSIGYRNSPLHF
cdr3_nt: TGTGCCAGTAGTATAGGTTACAGAAATTCACCCCTCCACTTT

clone_size: large
v_call: TRBV27
d_call: NA
j_call: TRBJ2-6
cdr3_aa: CASSLLYSGANVLTF
cdr3_nt: TGTGCCAGCAGTTTATTGTACTCTGGGGCCAACGTCCTGACTTTC

clone_size: few
v_call: TRBV6-1
d_call: NA
j_call: TRBJ2-7
cdr3_aa: CASSEAFTDPLGSRF
cdr3_nt: TGTGCCAGCAGTGAAGCGTTTACGGATCCCCTTGGTTCAAGGTTC

clone_size: NA
v_call: TRBV20-1
d_call: NA
j_call: TRBJ1-2
cdr3_aa: CSAPEHLNYGYTF
cdr3_nt: TGCAGTGCCCCCGAGCACCTGAACTATGGCTACACCTTC

clone_size: NA
v_call: TRBV27
d_call: NA
j_call: TRBJ2-1
cdr3_aa: CASSYFRPRRGEQFF
cdr3_nt: TGTGCCAGCAGTTATTTTAGACCTCGACGGGGTGAGCAGTTCTTC

clone_size: NA
v_call: TRBV4-1
d_call: TRBD1
j_call: TRBJ1-2
cdr3_aa: CASSQDSSGGFGYTF
cdr3_nt: TGCGCCAGCAGCCAAGATTCCTCAGGGGGCTTTGGCTACACCTTC

clone_size: NA
v_call: TRBV14
d_call: NA
j_call: TRBJ1-1
cdr3_aa: CASSQGAVSGTEAFF
cdr3_nt: TGTGCCAGCAGCCAAGGCGCCGTGAGCGGGACTGAAGCTTTCTTT

clone_size: NA
v_call: TRBV5-4
d_call: TRBD2
j_call: TRBJ2-2
cdr3_aa: CASSLAYRGGGELFF
cdr3_nt: TGTGCCAGCAGCTTGGCCTACCGGGGGGGCGGGGAGCTGTTTTTT

clone_size: NA
v_call: TRBV20-1
d_call: TRBD2
j_call: TRBJ2-5
cdr3_aa: CSAVNSGSGRETQYF
cdr3_nt: TGCAGTGCGGTTAATAGCGGGAGCGGTCGAGAGACCCAGTACTTC

clone_size: NA
v_call: TRBV20-1
d_call: NA
j_call: TRBJ2-6
cdr3_aa: CSARDSHRGSGANVLTF
cdr3_nt: TGCAGTGCTAGAGATTCCCATCGGGGCTCTGGGGCCAACGTCCTGACTTTC

clone_size: few
v_call: TRBV30
d_call: NA
j_call: TRBJ1-5
cdr3_aa: CAWSVGGSNQPQHF
cdr3_nt: TGTGCCTGGAGTGTGGGTGGTAGCAATCAGCCCCAGCATTTT

clone_size: NA
v_call: TRBV12-5
d_call: NA
j_call: TRBJ2-2
cdr3_aa: CASGLSSAPTGELFF
cdr3_nt: TGTGCTAGTGGTTTGAGCAGTGCCCCCACCGGGGAGCTGTTTTTT

clone_size: NA
v_call: TRBV11-2
d_call: NA
j_call: TRBJ1-6
cdr3_aa: CASSLVAGRPSPLHF
cdr3_nt: TGTGCCAGCAGCTTAGTGGCCGGCAGACCTTCACCCCTCCACTTT

clone_size: NA
v_call: TRBV12-3/TRBV12-4
d_call: NA
j_call: TRBJ2-5
cdr3_aa: CASSPSRAEGKTQYF
cdr3_nt: TGTGCCAGCAGTCCATCAAGGGCTGAGGGAAAGACCCAGTACTTC

clone_size: NA
v_call: TRBV6-5
d_call: NA
j_call: TRBJ1-5
cdr3_aa: CASSLQGSNQPQHF
cdr3_nt: TGTGCCAGCAGTTTGCAGGGAAGCAATCAGCCCCAGCATTTT

clone_size: few
v_call: TRBV10-3
d_call: TRBD1
j_call: TRBJ2-5
cdr3_aa: CAISETTGTQETQYF
cdr3_nt: TGTGCCATCAGTGAGACGACAGGGACCCAAGAGACCCAGTACTTC

clone_size: NA
v_call: TRBV20-1
d_call: NA
j_call: TRBJ2-1
cdr3_aa: CSARAIELGNNEQFF
cdr3_nt: TGCAGTGCTAGAGCGATCGAGCTGGGTAACAATGAGCAGTTCTTC

clone_size: NA
v_call: TRBV7-2
d_call: NA
j_call: TRBJ2-5
cdr3_aa: CASSLVFQETQYF
cdr3_nt: TGTGCCAGCAGCTTGGTCTTCCAAGAGACCCAGTACTTC

clone_size: NA
v_call: TRBV19
d_call: TRBD1
j_call: TRBJ2-2
cdr3_aa: CASSIDRVVTGELFF
cdr3_nt: TGTGCCAGTAGTATCGACAGGGTGGTCACCGGGGAGCTGTTTTTT

clone_size: once
v_call: TRBV2
d_call: TRBD1
j_call: TRBJ2-2
cdr3_aa: CASSEGRQGSGELFF
cdr3_nt: TGTGCCAGCAGTGAGGGCAGACAGGGGTCCGGGGAGCTGTTTTTT

clone_size: NA
v_call: TRBV29-1
d_call: NA
j_call: TRBJ1-1
cdr3_aa: CSVRLAGHHGAFF
cdr3_nt: TGCAGCGTTAGGCTAGCGGGACACCACGGAGCTTTCTTT

clone_size: NA
v_call: TRBV7-6
d_call: NA
j_call: TRBJ2-2
cdr3_aa: CASSLRSDSNTGELFF
cdr3_nt: TGTGCCAGCAGCTTACGGTCGGACTCGAACACCGGGGAGCTGTTTTTT

clone_size: few
v_call: TRBV19
d_call: NA
j_call: TRBJ1-5
cdr3_aa: CASSIASNQPQHF
cdr3_nt: TGTGCCAGTAGTATAGCCTCTAATCAGCCCCAGCATTTT

clone_size: NA
v_call: TRBV19
d_call: NA
j_call: TRBJ1-3
cdr3_aa: CASSIAPRSGNTIYF
cdr3_nt: TGTGCCAGTAGTATAGCCCCACGCTCTGGAAACACCATATATTTT

clone_size: NA
v_call: TRBV5-4
d_call: NA
j_call: TRBJ2-5
cdr3_aa: CASSLGSQEKTQYF
cdr3_nt: TGTGCCAGCAGCTTGGGATCTCAGGAAAAGACCCAGTACTTC

clone_size: NA
v_call: TRBV7-9
d_call: NA
j_call: TRBJ1-1
cdr3_aa: CASSLRQALRGAFF
cdr3_nt: TGTGCCAGCAGCTTACGACAGGCTCTCCGGGGGGCTTTCTTT

clone_size: NA
v_call: TRBV6-4
d_call: NA
j_call: TRBJ2-2
cdr3_aa: CASSDSGAGTTGELFF
cdr3_nt: TGTGCCAGCAGTGACTCGGGGGCCGGGACCACCGGGGAGCTGTTTTTT

clone_size: NA
v_call: TRBV9
d_call: NA
j_call: TRBJ2-3
cdr3_aa: CASSENPDTQYF
cdr3_nt: TGTGCCAGCAGCGAGAACCCAGATACGCAGTATTTT

clone_size: NA
v_call: TRBV5-4
d_call: NA
j_call: TRBJ2-1
cdr3_aa: CASSSGDLYNEQFF
cdr3_nt: TGTGCCAGCAGCTCCGGAGACCTGTACAATGAGCAGTTCTTC

clone_size: NA
v_call: TRBV7-9
d_call: TRBD2
j_call: TRBJ2-3
cdr3_aa: CASSQGLAGALGTQYF
cdr3_nt: TGTGCCAGCAGCCAAGGACTAGCGGGAGCCCTTGGTACGCAGTATTTT

clone_size: NA
v_call: TRBV19
d_call: TRBD1
j_call: TRBJ1-5
cdr3_aa: CASSITGTGMRQPQHF
cdr3_nt: TGTGCCAGTAGTATTACCGGGACAGGGATGCGTCAGCCCCAGCATTTT

clone_size: NA
v_call: TRBV2
d_call: NA
j_call: TRBJ2-7
cdr3_aa: CASSPSTGRDEQYF
cdr3_nt: TGTGCCAGCAGTCCTAGTACCGGAAGGGACGAGCAGTACTTC

clone_size: few
v_call: TRBV20-1
d_call: TRBD2
j_call: TRBJ2-3
cdr3_aa: CSAKPGLATDTQYF
cdr3_nt: TGCAGTGCCAAGCCGGGACTAGCCACAGATACGCAGTATTTT

clone_size: NA
v_call: TRBV11-1
d_call: TRBD2
j_call: TRBJ2-1
cdr3_aa: CASSHPRTSGSTYNEQFF
cdr3_nt: TGTGCCAGCAGCCACCCCCGGACTAGCGGGAGCACGTACAATGAGCAGTTCTTC

clone_size: few
v_call: TRBV19
d_call: NA
j_call: TRBJ1-1
cdr3_aa: CASSMLRGYGAKIDTEAFF
cdr3_nt: TGTGCCAGTAGTATGCTCCGGGGGTACGGGGCCAAAATTGACACTGAAGCTTTCTTT